This T cell receptor (beta chain) was sequenced in a study of blood T cell repertoires in COVID-19. In the study overall: The origin of the acute and convalescent COVID-19 samples was the United States, Italy and Spain. PBMCs, B-cell-depleted T cells, or T cells were the source of the cDNA or gDNA that made up the material.

Methods used by the authors: Estimation of nucleated cell counts relied on the amplification of reference gene primers. The method was immunoSEQ multiplex PCR; TCRdb's version includes in-frame clones alone and lacks a portion of them. Clone size and the V and J calls come from that table; the DNA yielded D and trimming. The sample includes approximately 110,000 clones, around 82% of them seen just once. The CDR3 runs 17 residues. Per the germline V gene, CDR1 is MNHEY and CDR2 is SVGEGT. The trim removed 5 bases at V and 0 bases at J, leaving 10 bases unmatched. The source material was peripheral blood. The sequence derives from a woman between 50 and 59 years old with acute or convalescent COVID-19. The chain links TRBV6-2 or TRBV6-3 to TRBJ1-5; 7 bases map to TRBD1. DNA of the CDR3: TGTGCCAGCAGTCTATGGACAGGTACGCATAGCAATCAGCCCCAGCATTTT. Protein sequence: CASSLWTGTHSNQPQHF.